This TCR beta chain is drawn from a study of Ad26.COV2.S vaccination and SARS-CoV-2 variants. CDR1 MNHEY and CDR2 SVGAGI come from the germline V gene. This CDR3 comprises 14 residues. The germline V and J ends were trimmed by 2 bases and 4 bases, with 9 bases remaining between them. Repertoires were generated with immunoSEQ multiplex PCR, while TCRdb's copy carries only in-frame clones and drops some. This sample has roughly 140,000 clones, with 80% to 90% found just once. The sequence was obtained from a human donor who had recovered from COVID-19. The rearrangement uses TRBV6-5 and TRBJ1-3, with a weak D call TRBD1 (5 bases). The sample was peripheral blood, taken after recovery from COVID-19. The CDR3 protein is CASSYGGDGNTIYF. The CDR3 DNA reads TGTGCCAGCAGTTACGGGGGAGACGGAAACACCATATATTTT.